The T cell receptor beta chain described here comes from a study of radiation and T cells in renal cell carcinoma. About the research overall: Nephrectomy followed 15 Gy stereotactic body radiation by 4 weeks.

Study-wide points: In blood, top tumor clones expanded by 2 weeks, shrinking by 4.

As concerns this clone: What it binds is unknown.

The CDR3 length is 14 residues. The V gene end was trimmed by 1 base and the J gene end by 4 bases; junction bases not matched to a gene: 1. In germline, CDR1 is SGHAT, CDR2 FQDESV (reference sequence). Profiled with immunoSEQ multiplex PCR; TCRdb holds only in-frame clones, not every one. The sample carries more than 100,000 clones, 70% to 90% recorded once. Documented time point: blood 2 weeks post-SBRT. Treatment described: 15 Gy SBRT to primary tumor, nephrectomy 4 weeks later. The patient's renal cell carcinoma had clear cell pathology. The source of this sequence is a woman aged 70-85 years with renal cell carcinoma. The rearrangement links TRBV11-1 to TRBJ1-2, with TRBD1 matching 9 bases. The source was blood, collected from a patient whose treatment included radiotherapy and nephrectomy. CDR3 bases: TGTGCCAGCAGCTTAGTGGACAGGGGCTATGGCTACACCTTC. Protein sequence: CASSLVDRGYGYTF.